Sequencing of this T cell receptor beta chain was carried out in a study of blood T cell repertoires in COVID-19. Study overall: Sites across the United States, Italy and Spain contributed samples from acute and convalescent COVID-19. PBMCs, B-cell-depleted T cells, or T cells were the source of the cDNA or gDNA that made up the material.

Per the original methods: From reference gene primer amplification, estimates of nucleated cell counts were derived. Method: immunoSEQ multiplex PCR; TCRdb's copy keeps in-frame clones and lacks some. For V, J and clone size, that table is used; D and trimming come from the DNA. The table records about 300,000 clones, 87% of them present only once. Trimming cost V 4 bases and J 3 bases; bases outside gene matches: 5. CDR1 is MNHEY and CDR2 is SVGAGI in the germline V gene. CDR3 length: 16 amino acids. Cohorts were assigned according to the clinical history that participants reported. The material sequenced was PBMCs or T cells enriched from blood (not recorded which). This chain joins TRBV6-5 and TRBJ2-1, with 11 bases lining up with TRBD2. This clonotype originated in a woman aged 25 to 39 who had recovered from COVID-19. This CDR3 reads CASSSSTSGGYNEQFF. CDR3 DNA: TGTGCCAGCAGTTCATCAACTAGCGGGGGCTACAATGAGCAGTTCTTC.